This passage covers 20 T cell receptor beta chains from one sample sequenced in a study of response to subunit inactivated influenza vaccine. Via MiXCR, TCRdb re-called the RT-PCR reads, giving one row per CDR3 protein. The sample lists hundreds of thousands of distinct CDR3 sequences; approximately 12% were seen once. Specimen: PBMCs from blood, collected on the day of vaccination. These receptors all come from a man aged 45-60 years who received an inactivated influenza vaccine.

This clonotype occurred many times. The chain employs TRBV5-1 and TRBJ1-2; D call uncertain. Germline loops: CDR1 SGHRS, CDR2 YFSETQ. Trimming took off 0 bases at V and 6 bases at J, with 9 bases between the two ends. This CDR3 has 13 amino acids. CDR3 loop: CASSLGPGNGYTF. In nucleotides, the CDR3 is TGCGCCAGCAGCTTGGGGCCCGGGAATGGCTACACCTTC.

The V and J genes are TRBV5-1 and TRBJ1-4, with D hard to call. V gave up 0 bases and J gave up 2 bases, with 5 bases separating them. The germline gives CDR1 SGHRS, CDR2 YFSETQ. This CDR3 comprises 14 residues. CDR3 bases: TGCGCCAGCAGCTTGGACACGACTAATGAAAAACTGTTTTTT. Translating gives CASSLDTTNEKLFF.

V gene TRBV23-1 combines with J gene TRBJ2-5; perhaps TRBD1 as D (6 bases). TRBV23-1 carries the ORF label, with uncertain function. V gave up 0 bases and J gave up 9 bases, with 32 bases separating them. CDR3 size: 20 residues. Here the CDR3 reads CASSQSKGQNKAGARVAQYF. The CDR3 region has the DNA TGCGCCAGCAGTCAATCGAAAGGACAGAACAAGGCGGGTGCGCGCGTGGCCCAGTACTTC.

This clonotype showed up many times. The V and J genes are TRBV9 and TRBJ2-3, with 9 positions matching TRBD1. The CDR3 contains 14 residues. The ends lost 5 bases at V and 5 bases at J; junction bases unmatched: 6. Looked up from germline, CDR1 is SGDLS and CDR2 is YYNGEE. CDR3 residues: CASSQQGAVDTQYF. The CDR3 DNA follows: TGTGCCAGCAGTCAACAGGGGGCTGTAGATACGCAGTATTTT.

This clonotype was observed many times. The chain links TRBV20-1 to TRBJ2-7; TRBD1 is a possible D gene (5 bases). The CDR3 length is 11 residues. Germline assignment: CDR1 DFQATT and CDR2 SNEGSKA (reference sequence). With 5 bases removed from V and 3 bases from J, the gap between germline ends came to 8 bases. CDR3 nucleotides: TGCAGTGCTCTGGGGCGCTACGAGCAGTACTTC. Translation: CSALGRYEQYF.

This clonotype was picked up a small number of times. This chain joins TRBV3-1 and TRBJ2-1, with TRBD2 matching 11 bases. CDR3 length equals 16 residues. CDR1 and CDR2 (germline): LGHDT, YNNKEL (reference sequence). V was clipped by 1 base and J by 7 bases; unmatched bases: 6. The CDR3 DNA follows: TGTGCCAGCAGCCAAGGAGGGGCTAGCGGGAGGAATGAGCAGTTCTTC. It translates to CASSQGGASGRNEQFF.

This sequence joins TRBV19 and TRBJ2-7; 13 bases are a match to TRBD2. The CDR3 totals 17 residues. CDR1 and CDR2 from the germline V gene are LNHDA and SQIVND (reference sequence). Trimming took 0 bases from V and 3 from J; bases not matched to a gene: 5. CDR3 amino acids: CASSIDRGLAGVYEQYF. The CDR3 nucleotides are TGTGCCAGTAGTATAGATCGAGGACTAGCGGGGGTCTACGAGCAGTACTTC.

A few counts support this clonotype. The CDR3 DNA reads TGTGCCAGCAGCATCGGCAGGGAGAAGACCCAGTACTTC. Translated: CASSIGREKTQYF. This rearrangement joins TRBV11-3 to TRBJ2-5; D is tentatively TRBD1 or TRBD2 (5 bases each). Germline assignment: CDR1 SGHNT and CDR2 YENEEA. CDR3 size: 13 residues. V gave up 5 bases and J gave up 6 bases, with 13 bases separating them.

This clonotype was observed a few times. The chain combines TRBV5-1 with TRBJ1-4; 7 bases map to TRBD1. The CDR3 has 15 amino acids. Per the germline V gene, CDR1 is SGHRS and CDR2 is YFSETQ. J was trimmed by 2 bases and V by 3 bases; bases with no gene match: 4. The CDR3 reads CASSSQQGTNEKLFF. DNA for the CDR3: TGCGCCAGCAGCTCGCAACAGGGGACTAATGAAAAACTGTTTTTT.

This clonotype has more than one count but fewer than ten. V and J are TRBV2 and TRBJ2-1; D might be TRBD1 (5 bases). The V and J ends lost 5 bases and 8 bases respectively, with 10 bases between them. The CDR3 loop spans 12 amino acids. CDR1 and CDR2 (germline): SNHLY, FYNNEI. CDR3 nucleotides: TGTGCCAGCAGTCCAGGGTTCCATGAGCAGTTCTTC. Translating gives CASSPGFHEQFF. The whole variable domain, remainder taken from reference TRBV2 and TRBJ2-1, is EPEVTQTPSHQVTQMGQEVILRCVPISNHLYFYWYRQILGQKVEFLVSFYNNEISEKSEIFDDQFSVERPDGSNFTLKIRSTKLEDSAMYFCASSPGFHEQFFGPGTRLTVL.

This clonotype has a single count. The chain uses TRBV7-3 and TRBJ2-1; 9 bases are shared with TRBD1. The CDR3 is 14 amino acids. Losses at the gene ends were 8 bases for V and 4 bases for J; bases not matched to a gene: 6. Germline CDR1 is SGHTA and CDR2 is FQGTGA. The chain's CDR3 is CASARDRVYNEQFF. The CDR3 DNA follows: TGTGCCAGCGCCAGGGACAGGGTGTACAATGAGCAGTTCTTC.

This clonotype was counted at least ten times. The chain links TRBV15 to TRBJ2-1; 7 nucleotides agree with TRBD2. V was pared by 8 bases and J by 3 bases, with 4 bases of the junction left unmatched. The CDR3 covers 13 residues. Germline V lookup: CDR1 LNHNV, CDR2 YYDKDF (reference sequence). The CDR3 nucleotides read TGTGCCACCGGAGCGGGATTCTACAATGAGCAGTTCTTC. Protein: CATGAGFYNEQFF.

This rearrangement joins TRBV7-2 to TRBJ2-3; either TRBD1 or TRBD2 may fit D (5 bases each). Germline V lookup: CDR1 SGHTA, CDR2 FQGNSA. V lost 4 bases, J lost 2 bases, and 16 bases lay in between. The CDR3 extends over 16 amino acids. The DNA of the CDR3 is TGTGCCAGCAGCTCGCCGGGGCTCCTCGACACAGATACGCAGTATTTT. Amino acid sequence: CASSSPGLLDTDTQYF.

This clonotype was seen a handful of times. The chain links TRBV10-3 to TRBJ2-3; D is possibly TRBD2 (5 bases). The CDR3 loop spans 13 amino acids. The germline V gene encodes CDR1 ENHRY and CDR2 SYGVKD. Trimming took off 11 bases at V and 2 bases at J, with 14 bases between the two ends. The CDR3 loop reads CARSTEVTDTQYF. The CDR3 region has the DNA TGTGCCCGGAGCACGGAGGTCACAGATACGCAGTATTTT.

The CDR3 spells CASSTRDRGRAGELFF. The CDR3, as DNA: TGTGCCAGCAGTACCCGGGACAGGGGGCGGGCGGGGGAGCTGTTTTTT. The chain links TRBV6-1 to TRBJ2-2; 12 bases align to TRBD1. Trimming at V came to 5 bases and at J to 8 bases, leaving 9 bases not matched to a gene. This CDR3 is 16 amino acids long. Germline V lookup: CDR1 MNHNS, CDR2 SASEGT.

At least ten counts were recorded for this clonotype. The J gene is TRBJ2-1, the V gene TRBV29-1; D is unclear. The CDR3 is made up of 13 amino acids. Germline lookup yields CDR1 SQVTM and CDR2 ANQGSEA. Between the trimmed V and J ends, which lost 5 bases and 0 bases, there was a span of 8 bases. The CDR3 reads CSVLGSSYNEQFF. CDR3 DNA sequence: TGCAGCGTTCTAGGTTCCTCCTACAATGAGCAGTTCTTC.

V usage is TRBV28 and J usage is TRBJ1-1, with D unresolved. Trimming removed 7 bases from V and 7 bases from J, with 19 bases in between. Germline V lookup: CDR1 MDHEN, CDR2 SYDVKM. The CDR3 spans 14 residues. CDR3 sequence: CASTPPSRAGEAFF. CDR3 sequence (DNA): TGTGCCAGCACCCCCCCAAGCCGGGCGGGTGAAGCTTTCTTT.

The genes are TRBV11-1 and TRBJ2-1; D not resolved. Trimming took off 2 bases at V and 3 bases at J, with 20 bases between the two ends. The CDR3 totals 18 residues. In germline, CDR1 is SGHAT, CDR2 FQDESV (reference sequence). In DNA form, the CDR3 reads TGTGCCAGCAGCTTAAGGTGGGTTGGTAGATCGGTCTACAATGAGCAGTTCTTC. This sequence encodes CASSLRWVGRSVYNEQFF.

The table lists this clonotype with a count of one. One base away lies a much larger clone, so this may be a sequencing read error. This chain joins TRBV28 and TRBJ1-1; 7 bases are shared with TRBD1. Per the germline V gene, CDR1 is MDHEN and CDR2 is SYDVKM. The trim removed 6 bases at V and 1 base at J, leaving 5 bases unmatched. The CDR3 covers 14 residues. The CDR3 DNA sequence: TGTGCCAGCAGACCCGGGACAGAGAACACTGAAGCTTTCTTT. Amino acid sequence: CASRPGTENTEAFF.

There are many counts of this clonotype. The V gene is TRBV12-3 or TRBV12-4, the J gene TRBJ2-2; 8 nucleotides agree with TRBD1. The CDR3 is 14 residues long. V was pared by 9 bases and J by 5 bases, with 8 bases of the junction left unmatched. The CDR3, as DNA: TGTGCCAGTTCGACAGGGGCAGGAACCGGGGAGCTGTTTTTT. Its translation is CASSTGAGTGELFF.